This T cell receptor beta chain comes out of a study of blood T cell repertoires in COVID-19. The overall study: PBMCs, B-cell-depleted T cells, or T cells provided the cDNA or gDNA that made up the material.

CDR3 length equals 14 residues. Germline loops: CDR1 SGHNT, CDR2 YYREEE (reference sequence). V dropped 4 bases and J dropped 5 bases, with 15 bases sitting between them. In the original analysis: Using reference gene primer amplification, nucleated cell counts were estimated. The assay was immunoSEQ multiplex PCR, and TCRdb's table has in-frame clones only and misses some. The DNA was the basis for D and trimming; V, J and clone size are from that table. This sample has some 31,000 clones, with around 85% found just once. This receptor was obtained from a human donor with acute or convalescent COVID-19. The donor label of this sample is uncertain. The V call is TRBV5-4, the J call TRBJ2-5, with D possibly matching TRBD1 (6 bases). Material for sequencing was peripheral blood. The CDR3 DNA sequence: TGTGCCAGCAGCGGGGGCGGAGGTGGGGAGACCCAGTACTTC. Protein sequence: CASSGGGGGETQYF.